The 27 T cell receptor beta chains in this list originate from one sample, sequenced in a study of cytomegalovirus exposure and HLA in healthy donors. The PCR employed 60 Vbeta primers together with 13 Jbeta primers. The method was immunoSEQ multiplex PCR; TCRdb's version includes in-frame clones alone and lacks a portion of them. Of 200,000 to 300,000 clones listed, around 81% were seen once; the top ten hold 8%. The material sequenced was PBMCs. These receptors all stem from a woman aged 60-75 years in good health and CMV-seropositive.

V and J are TRBV6-1 and TRBJ2-7, with D perhaps matching TRBD1 (6 bases). This CDR3 spans 13 amino acids. Trimming cost V 5 bases and J 3 bases, with 11 bases left between them. Germline CDR1 MNHNS, CDR2 SASEGT. The CDR3 loop reads CASSNRALYEQYF. As DNA, the CDR3 is TGTGCCAGCAGTAACAGGGCTCTCTACGAGCAGTACTTC.

This sequence joins TRBV5-5 and TRBJ1-2; no clear D gene. The CDR3 extends over 15 amino acids. V dropped 5 bases and J dropped 6 bases, with 20 bases sitting between them. Germline loops: CDR1 SGHKS, CDR2 YYEKEE (reference sequence). The DNA of the CDR3 is TGTGCCAGCAGGATGCTTGAGGGCAGCGTTCATGGCTACACCTTC. Residues: CASRMLEGSVHGYTF. Looking up the rest from reference TRBV5-5 and TRBJ1-2 gives the full variable domain: DAGVTQSPTHLIKTRGQQVTLRCSPISGHKSVSWYQQVLGQGPQFIFQYYEKEERGRGNFPDRFSARQFPNYSSELNVNALLLGDSALYLCASRMLEGSVHGYTFGSGTRLTVV.

This clone was recorded once. The CDR3: CASSYANRVTEAFF. CDR3 DNA sequence: TGTGCCAGCAGTTACGCCAACAGGGTCACTGAAGCTTTCTTT. This rearrangement joins TRBV6-6 to TRBJ1-1; D perhaps matches TRBD1 (6 bases). Trimming pared 2 bases from V and 4 bases from J, leaving 11 bases between. Germline CDR1 is MNHNY and CDR2 is SVGAGI (reference sequence). The CDR3 consists of 14 residues.

This clone was observed a single time. V and J are TRBV19 and TRBJ1-2; TRBD1 aligns across 7 bases. Germline V gene data show CDR1 as LNHDA and CDR2 as SQIVND (reference sequence). J was trimmed by 6 bases and V by 1 base; bases with no gene match: 5. This CDR3 contains 14 residues. This CDR3 reads CASSIGQGWNGYTF. CDR3 nucleotide sequence: TGTGCCAGTAGTATAGGACAGGGATGGAATGGCTACACCTTC.

In DNA form, the CDR3 reads TGTGCCAGCAGCTTGGCGGGGTACACTGAAGCTTTCTTT. Residues: CASSLAGYTEAFF. The genes are TRBV5-4 and TRBJ1-1, with D hard to call. Trimming stripped 0 bases from V and 3 bases from J, with 6 bases between. Germline V gene sequence: CDR1 SGHNT, CDR2 YYREEE (reference sequence). The CDR3 is 13 residues long.

V is TRBV6-1 and J is TRBJ1-2; tentative D call: TRBD1 (5 bases). Germline V gene data show CDR1 as MNHNS and CDR2 as SASEGT. V was pared by 0 bases and J by 4 bases, with 15 bases between. The CDR3 contains 16 residues. The CDR3 here is CASSEAGPGRAYGYTF. The CDR3 bases are TGTGCCAGCAGTGAAGCGGGTCCTGGCAGGGCCTATGGCTACACCTTC.

This chain links TRBV7-9 with TRBJ2-1; D unresolved. Germline V gene sequence: CDR1 SEHNR, CDR2 FQNEAQ (reference sequence). V lost 0 bases and J 3 bases, leaving 6 bases between the germline ends. The CDR3 extends over 14 amino acids. The CDR3 coding sequence is TGTGCCAGCAGCTTAGCCGAGGTCTACAATGAGCAGTTCTTC. Protein: CASSLAEVYNEQFF.

The CDR3 DNA sequence: TGTGCCAGAACCCCTAGCGGGAGGACCCAAGAGACCCAGTACTTC. This gives the protein CARTPSGRTQETQYF. The gene calls are TRBV5-3 and TRBJ2-5, with 11 bases that match TRBD2. TRBV5-3 belongs to the ORF category, with a function that is uncertain. CDR3 length: 15 amino acids. Trimming at V came to 6 bases and at J to 1 base, leaving 5 bases not matched to a gene.

The chain has TRBV7-2 and TRBJ1-5; no definite D call. Trimming pared 1 base from V and 9 bases from J, leaving 13 bases between. The CDR3 consists of 14 residues. Per the germline V gene, CDR1 is SGHTA and CDR2 is FQGNSA. The CDR3 nucleotides are TGTGCCAGCAGCTTAGAACGGCTGTCGGGGCCCCAGCATTTT. It yields the protein CASSLERLSGPQHF.

The V call is TRBV27, the J call TRBJ2-5; 7 bases are a match to TRBD2. The CDR3 sequence is 16 residues long. V lost 6 bases, J lost 1 base, and 11 bases stayed unmatched. Per germline, CDR1 MNHEY and CDR2 SMNVEV (reference sequence). DNA for the CDR3: TGTGCCAGCAGGCCCTCACTAGCGTCATTCCAAGAGACCCAGTACTTC. Protein product: CASRPSLASFQETQYF.

CDR3: CASSQLGSGSGLAKNIQYF. CDR3 DNA: TGTGCCAGCAGCCAATTGGGTAGCGGGAGCGGGCTAGCCAAAAACATTCAGTACTTC. This chain connects TRBV4-2 to TRBJ2-4, with 9 bases fitting TRBD2. The CDR3 contains 19 residues. Germline values: CDR1 LGHNA, CDR2 YNFKEQ. With V trimmed by 2 bases and J by 0 bases, 11 bases remained unmatched.

This chain uses TRBV10-3 with TRBJ2-5; 7 nucleotides agree with TRBD1. Germline lookup yields CDR1 ENHRY and CDR2 SYGVKD. The CDR3 has 16 residues. Trimming cost V 7 bases and J 4 bases; bases outside gene matches: 15. CDR3 residues: CAITRLGQTWAETQYF. The CDR3 DNA reads as TGTGCCATCACCCGCTTGGGACAGACCTGGGCAGAGACCCAGTACTTC.

The chain employs TRBV7-9 and TRBJ2-1; D is uncertain. V was trimmed by 1 base and J by 1 base, leaving 8 bases between them. The CDR3 covers 15 residues. Per the germline V gene, CDR1 is SEHNR and CDR2 is FQNEAQ (reference sequence). CDR3 protein: CASSLVQRSYNEQFF. Here the CDR3 DNA reads TGTGCCAGCAGCTTAGTTCAGCGATCCTACAATGAGCAGTTCTTC.

Here the CDR3 reads CASGRGGAETQYF. The CDR3 DNA reads as TGTGCCAGCGGCCGGGGGGGGGCGGAGACCCAGTACTTC. The chain combines TRBV2 with TRBJ2-5; 8 bases align to TRBD2. The germline gives CDR1 SNHLY, CDR2 FYNNEI. J was trimmed by 5 bases and V by 8 bases; bases with no gene match: 7. The CDR3 contains 13 residues.

CDR3 residues: CASQGNTIYF. The CDR3 coding sequence is TGTGCCAGCCAAGGAAACACCATATATTTT. This chain connects TRBV28 to TRBJ1-3, with D uncertain. V lost 8 bases to trimming and J lost 4 bases, with 3 bases between them. The CDR3 length is 10 residues. Germline V gives CDR1 MDHEN, CDR2 SYDVKM.

The J gene is TRBJ2-1, the V gene TRBV9; perhaps TRBD2 as D (6 bases). The CDR3 has 16 amino acids. Germline V gene sequence: CDR1 SGDLS, CDR2 YYNGEE. Trimming removed 4 bases from V and 6 bases from J, with 20 bases in between. This chain's CDR3 is CASSPQGGMHSNEQFF. Written as DNA, the CDR3 is TGTGCCAGCAGCCCCCAGGGCGGGATGCATTCCAATGAGCAGTTCTTC.

The rearrangement joins TRBV29-1 to TRBJ2-5, with 8 bases that match TRBD2. The end of the DNA is better explained by TRBJ2-7, so the J call may be wrong. The V gene's germline CDR1 is SQVTM and CDR2 ANQGSEA. The CDR3 consists of 14 residues. As DNA, the CDR3 is TGCAGCGTTACTAACGGGCTAGCGGGTTCCGAGCAGTACTTC. It codes for CSVTNGLAGSEQYF.

This chain links TRBV2 with TRBJ2-1; 7 bases line up with TRBD2. The germline V gene encodes CDR1 SNHLY and CDR2 FYNNEI. Trimming cost V 4 bases and J 6 bases; bases outside gene matches: 9. The CDR3 has 15 amino acids. CDR3: CASSATRLALNEQFF. CDR3 sequence (DNA): TGTGCCAGCAGTGCAACCCGACTAGCCCTCAATGAGCAGTTCTTC. Complete variable domain (other parts from reference TRBV2 and TRBJ2-1): EPEVTQTPSHQVTQMGQEVILRCVPISNHLYFYWYRQILGQKVEFLVSFYNNEISEKSEIFDDQFSVERPDGSNFTLKIRSTKLEDSAMYFCASSATRLALNEQFFGPGTRLTVL.

Of note for this clone: The same CDR3 also results from other DNA sequences found in this sample. This chain joins TRBV5-1 and TRBJ1-4; 11 positions agree with TRBD1. Germline lookup yields CDR1 SGHRS and CDR2 YFSETQ. The ends lost 2 bases at V and 8 bases at J; junction bases unmatched: 2. The CDR3 loop spans 14 amino acids. CDR3 region: CASSLGQGAEKLFF. The DNA of the CDR3 is TGCGCCAGCAGCTTAGGACAGGGGGCGGAAAAACTGTTTTTT. The entire variable domain, with the rest obtained from reference TRBV5-1 and TRBJ1-4, is as follows: KAGVTQTPRYLIKTRGQQVTLSCSPISGHRSVSWYQQTPGQGLQFLFEYFSETQRNKGNFPGRFSGRQFSNSRSEMNVSTLELGDSALYLCASSLGQGAEKLFFGSGTQLSVL.

V usage is TRBV30 and J usage is TRBJ2-1; TRBD1 matches at 7 bases. V gave up 0 bases and J gave up 3 bases; unmatched junction bases: 5. The V gene's germline CDR1 is GTSNPN and CDR2 SVGIG (reference sequence). This CDR3 has 15 residues. The DNA of the CDR3 is TGTGCCTGGAGTGTAATAGGGGGCTACTACAATGAGCAGTTCTTC. This sequence encodes CAWSVIGGYYNEQFF.

The genes are TRBV18 and TRBJ2-1; 7 nucleotides match TRBD1. V dropped 3 bases and J dropped 5; count of bases not matched to a gene: 7. The CDR3 consists of 15 residues. Looked up from germline, CDR1 is KGHSH and CDR2 is LQKENI. This CDR3 reads CASSPKTGTNNEQFF. The CDR3 DNA follows: TGTGCCAGCTCACCGAAGACAGGGACGAACAATGAGCAGTTCTTC.

The genes are TRBV25-1 and TRBJ2-1; weak D call: TRBD1 (6 bases). CDR1 MGHDK and CDR2 SYGVNS come from the germline V gene. The CDR3 runs 13 residues. The V gene lost 0 bases and the J gene lost 9 bases, with 9 bases spanning the gap. CDR3 DNA: TGTGCCAGCAGTGAATATAGGGGGACTGAGCAGTTCTTC. Encoded protein: CASSEYRGTEQFF.

This clone was observed a single time. The V call is TRBV5-4, the J call TRBJ2-2; D possibly corresponds to TRBD1 (6 bases). The CDR3 runs to 14 residues. From germline, CDR1 is SGHNT and CDR2 YYREEE (reference sequence). V dropped 10 bases and J dropped 1 base, with 14 bases sitting between them. The CDR3 DNA reads as TGTGCCGTTGCAGGGGCCCTGAACACCGGGGAGCTGTTTTTT. It encodes CAVAGALNTGELFF.

With regard to this clone: Different DNA sequences within this sample yield the same CDR3. The rearrangement links TRBV5-1 to TRBJ2-7, with 7 bases fitting TRBD1. From germline, CDR1 is SGHRS and CDR2 YFSETQ. Unmatched junction bases numbered 7, after V lost 3 bases and J lost 4 bases. This CDR3 is 14 amino acids long. CDR3 loop: CASSYAGTEYEQYF. In DNA form, the CDR3 reads TGCGCCAGCAGCTACGCCGGGACAGAGTACGAGCAGTACTTC.

This clone came up once. The chain couples TRBV25-1 to TRBJ2-3; TRBD2 agrees at 7 bases. Germline V gives CDR1 MGHDK, CDR2 SYGVNS. CDR3 size: 15 residues. The V segment lost 2 bases and the J segment 2 bases; nucleotides outside the gene matches: 4. The CDR3 bases are TGTGCCAGCAGTGAAATCGCGGGGGACACAGATACGCAGTATTTT. This gives the protein CASSEIAGDTDTQYF.

V is TRBV18 and J is TRBJ2-7; TRBD2 is a possible D gene (6 bases). The V end was cut by 5 bases, the J end by 1 base, with 18 bases between. This CDR3 comprises 16 residues. Per germline, CDR1 KGHSH and CDR2 LQKENI. Written as DNA, the CDR3 is TGTGCCAGCTCAGAGGGAGAGACGGGAGCGTCCTACGAGCAGTACTTC. Translating gives CASSEGETGASYEQYF.

The count of this clone is one. The J gene is TRBJ2-6, the V gene TRBV4-2, with D perhaps matching TRBD2 (5 bases). The germline gives CDR1 LGHNA, CDR2 YNFKEQ. The CDR3 is made up of 16 amino acids. Trimming cost V 0 bases and J 6 bases, with 12 bases left between them. This CDR3 is CASSQDNRRKANVLTF. The CDR3 region has the DNA TGTGCCAGCAGCCAAGATAATAGGAGGAAGGCCAACGTCCTGACTTTC.